One sample yielded the 25 T cell receptor beta chains listed below, sequenced in a study of blood T cell repertoires in COVID-19. Measured with immunoSEQ multiplex PCR; TCRdb has only the in-frame clones, and not every one. This sample yields fewer than 55,000 clones, of which over 80% are seen a single time; around 1.4% belongs to the top ten. Sequenced material: peripheral blood. These receptors came from a man between 45 and 60 years old with acute or convalescent COVID-19.

The V call is TRBV5-1, the J call TRBJ1-2; TRBD1 is a possible D gene (5 bases). The V gene's germline CDR1 is SGHRS and CDR2 YFSETQ. The germline V and J ends were trimmed by 2 bases and 3 bases, with 11 bases remaining between them. CDR3 length: 14 residues. The CDR3 DNA reads TGCGCCAGCAGCTTCGGCAGGGATTACTATGGCTACACCTTC. This gives the protein CASSFGRDYYGYTF.

The rearrangement links TRBV7-2 to TRBJ1-5; no firm D call. CDR1 is SGHTA, CDR2 FQGNSA, per germline. The CDR3 covers 14 residues. The germline V and J ends were trimmed by 1 base and 7 bases, with 11 bases remaining between them. CDR3 residues: CASSLVVLGQPQHF. CDR3 DNA: TGTGCCAGCAGCTTAGTGGTCCTGGGCCAGCCCCAGCATTTT.

The chain links TRBV29-1 to TRBJ2-1, with 7 bases identical to TRBD2. Germline loops: CDR1 SQVTM, CDR2 ANQGSEA. V lost 6 bases, J lost 1 base, and 6 bases stayed unmatched. The CDR3 runs to 14 residues. The CDR3 nucleotides are TGCAGCGTCTCCTTGGGAGGGTCCTACAATGAGCAGTTCTTC. Amino acids: CSVSLGGSYNEQFF.

The chain uses TRBV6-6 and TRBJ2-7; TRBD1 matches at 7 bases. In germline, CDR1 is MNHNY, CDR2 SVGAGI (reference sequence). CDR3 length equals 14 residues. The V segment lost 2 bases and the J segment 4 bases; nucleotides outside the gene matches: 5. CDR3 sequence (DNA): TGTGCCAGCAGTTACGTCACAGGGGTTTACGAGCAGTACTTC. It specifies CASSYVTGVYEQYF.

This rearrangement joins TRBV28 to TRBJ2-7; 12 bases align to TRBD2. The CDR3 covers 15 residues. V dropped 5 bases and J dropped 3; count of bases not matched to a gene: 5. Germline values: CDR1 MDHEN, CDR2 SYDVKM. The CDR3 DNA reads TGTGCCAGCAGTGGGTCGACTAGCGGGAGCTACGAGCAGTACTTC. Its translation is CASSGSTSGSYEQYF.

V and J are TRBV7-2 and TRBJ1-6; TRBD1 matches at 7 bases. The CDR3 extends over 14 amino acids. Germline V gives CDR1 SGHTA, CDR2 FQGNSA. The J segment lost 7 bases and the V segment lost 4 bases, leaving 4 bases of the junction unmatched. The CDR3 nucleotides are TGTGCCAGCAGCTCCGGGACAGCGAATTCACCCCTCCACTTT. Protein: CASSSGTANSPLHF.

Comment on this clone: Other DNA sequences in this sample translate to the same CDR3. The chain has TRBV19 and TRBJ2-2, with D maybe TRBD1 (6 bases). The CDR3 totals 14 residues. Germline V lookup: CDR1 LNHDA, CDR2 SQIVND (reference sequence). Trimming took 4 bases from V and 2 from J, leaving 8 bases between them. CDR3 nucleotides: TGTGCCAGTAGTAAGACAGGCAACACCGGGGAGCTGTTTTTT. Its translation is CASSKTGNTGELFF.

The chain combines TRBV29-1 with TRBJ2-2; 7 bases agree with TRBD1. The CDR3 extends over 14 amino acids. Losses at the gene ends were 4 bases for V and 2 bases for J; bases not matched to a gene: 4. In germline, CDR1 is SQVTM, CDR2 ANQGSEA. CDR3: CSVAWTGNTGELFF. As DNA, the CDR3 is TGCAGCGTTGCATGGACAGGCAACACCGGGGAGCTGTTTTTT.

This chain links TRBV12-3 or TRBV12-4 with TRBJ1-2; possible D gene TRBD1, 5 bases. V lost 6 bases and J lost 3, with 11 bases in between. The length of the CDR3 is 13 residues. CDR3 amino acids: CASRPGHDYGYTF. CDR3 in DNA: TGTGCCAGCAGACCTGGACACGACTATGGCTACACCTTC.

This clone was picked up a small number of times. The V call is TRBV11-2, the J call TRBJ1-5; D is ambiguous. This CDR3 has 13 amino acids. V lost 1 base to trimming and J lost 4 bases, with 5 bases between them. CDR1 is SGHAT, CDR2 FQNNGV, per germline. For the CDR3, the DNA is TGTGCCAGCAGCTTAGTTCTGAATCAGCCCCAGCATTTT. Amino acids: CASSLVLNQPQHF. The full variable domain, completed using reference TRBV11-2 and TRBJ1-5, is EAGVAQSPRYKIIEKRQSVAFWCNPISGHATLYWYQQILGQGPKLLIQFQNNGVVDDSQLPKDRFSAERLKGVDSTLKIQPAKLEDSAVYLCASSLVLNQPQHFGDGTRLSIL.

The rearrangement joins TRBV7-8 to TRBJ1-2; weak D call: TRBD1 (5 bases). Trimming shortened V by 0 bases and J by 2 bases, and 10 bases separated the two germline ends. Germline V gene lookup returns CDR1 SGHVS and CDR2 FQNEAQ. The CDR3 totals 15 residues. CDR3 DNA: TGTGCCAGCAGCTTAGCGTGGGGGGGGAACTATGGCTACACCTTC. Protein: CASSLAWGGNYGYTF.

This clone was seen a handful of times. The gene calls are TRBV5-1 and TRBJ2-1, with TRBD2 matching 8 bases. Germline CDR1 reads SGHRS; CDR2 reads YFSETQ. The CDR3 is 15 residues long. The J segment lost 4 bases and the V segment lost 1 base, leaving 4 bases of the junction unmatched. CDR3 DNA: TGCGCCAGCAGCTTGCAAAGCGGGAGTTACAATGAGCAGTTCTTC. It yields the protein CASSLQSGSYNEQFF.

The chain employs TRBV15 and TRBJ2-7; possibly TRBD2 for D (6 bases). The CDR3 is made up of 14 amino acids. Germline CDR1 and CDR2: LNHNV and YYDKDF (reference sequence). The V and J ends lost 0 bases and 4 bases respectively, with 10 bases between them. As DNA, the CDR3 is TGTGCCACCAGCAGAGAACTAGCCGTATACGAGCAGTACTTC. It yields the protein CATSRELAVYEQYF.

V and J are TRBV5-1 and TRBJ1-2; D is perhaps TRBD1 (5 bases). V was pared by 3 bases and J by 2 bases, with 14 bases between. This CDR3 has 15 residues. CDR1 and CDR2 from the germline V gene are SGHRS and YFSETQ. This CDR3 is CASSSTARQNYGYTF. The CDR3 nucleotides are TGCGCCAGCAGCTCCACTGCGCGACAGAACTATGGCTACACCTTC.

DNA of the CDR3: TGTGCCACCAGTGAGGCAGAACTAGGGACTAGCACAGATACGCAGTATTTT. Protein: CATSEAELGTSTDTQYF. This chain uses TRBV24-1 with TRBJ2-3, with a weak D call TRBD2 (6 bases). The length of the CDR3 is 17 residues. Trimming took off 4 bases at V and 0 bases at J, with 16 bases between the two ends. CDR1 and CDR2 (germline): KGHDR, SFDVKD.

The V and J genes are TRBV10-3 and TRBJ2-3, with D perhaps matching TRBD2 (6 bases). The V and J ends lost 6 bases and 4 bases respectively, with 14 bases between them. The germline CDR1 and CDR2 sequences are ENHRY and SYGVKD. The CDR3 sequence is 14 residues long. The DNA of the CDR3 is TGTGCCATCAGATGGGAGGTAGTAGCAGATACGCAGTATTTT. Its protein is CAIRWEVVADTQYF.

V gene TRBV27 combines with J gene TRBJ1-2, with 9 bases that match TRBD1. J gave up 0 bases and V 9 bases, and 2 bases lay outside the gene matches. The CDR3 spans 13 residues. Germline loops: CDR1 MNHEY, CDR2 SMNVEV (reference sequence). The CDR3 region is CASRTGANYGYTF. CDR3 sequence (DNA): TGTGCCAGTAGGACAGGGGCTAACTATGGCTACACCTTC.

This chain connects TRBV12-3 or TRBV12-4 to TRBJ1-5, with 10 bases matching TRBD1. This CDR3 has 13 amino acids. The ends lost 3 bases at V and 10 bases at J; junction bases unmatched: 3. The CDR3 region is CASSLTGGQPQHF. The CDR3 DNA reads TGTGCCAGCAGTTTGACAGGGGGCCAACCCCAGCATTTT.

The chain employs TRBV10-2 and TRBJ1-3; D may be TRBD1 (6 bases). The V end was cut by 5 bases, the J end by 3 bases, with 8 bases between. The length of the CDR3 is 13 residues. Germline values: CDR1 WSHSY, CDR2 SAAADI. Written as DNA, the CDR3 is TGCGCCAGCAGTTGGGACAATGGAAACACCATATATTTT. Protein product: CASSWDNGNTIYF.

This chain joins TRBV4-2 and TRBJ2-2; 7 nucleotides align to TRBD1. Germline V lookup: CDR1 LGHNA, CDR2 YNFKEQ. This CDR3 comprises 12 residues. V shed 6 bases, J shed 9 bases, and the junction held 4 bases outside the gene matches. The CDR3 DNA follows: TGTGCCAGCAGTGGACAGGAAAGGGAGCTGTTTTTT. It encodes CASSGQERELFF.

The V gene is TRBV11-3, the J gene TRBJ2-6; D is perhaps TRBD2 (6 bases). The germline V gene has CDR1 SGHNT and CDR2 YENEEA. This CDR3 is 18 amino acids long. V shed 6 bases and J shed 0 bases, with 18 bases lying between them. The CDR3 bases are TGTGCCAGCAGTTGGAGGGTGAAGAGCTTCTCTGGGGCCAACGTCCTGACTTTC. Its protein is CASSWRVKSFSGANVLTF.

This clone was counted only a few times. The rearrangement joins TRBV9 to TRBJ2-7, with a possible D match to TRBD2 (5 bases). CDR3 length: 14 amino acids. Trimming took 6 bases from V and 0 from J, leaving 13 bases between them. Germline V gene data show CDR1 as SGDLS and CDR2 as YYNGEE. The CDR3 reads CASTERLNSYEQYF. CDR3 DNA sequence: TGTGCCAGCACCGAGCGGCTCAACTCCTACGAGCAGTACTTC.

The chain links TRBV28 to TRBJ2-1; a weak D match, TRBD2 (6 bases). The V and J ends lost 3 bases and 9 bases respectively, with 15 bases between them. CDR3 length: 14 amino acids. Germline CDR1 and CDR2: MDHEN and SYDVKM. The CDR3 loop is CASSFIREPGEQFF. In DNA form, the CDR3 reads TGTGCCAGCAGTTTCATTCGGGAGCCGGGTGAGCAGTTCTTC.

This rearrangement joins TRBV9 to TRBJ2-7; 7 nucleotides match TRBD1. The germline V gene has CDR1 SGDLS and CDR2 YYNGEE. Trimming at V came to 0 bases and at J to 1 base, leaving 4 bases not matched to a gene. This CDR3 has 15 amino acids. The CDR3 loop reads CASSVVWTGSYEQYF. DNA for the CDR3: TGTGCCAGCAGCGTAGTCTGGACAGGTTCCTACGAGCAGTACTTC.

V usage is TRBV5-6 and J usage is TRBJ1-1, with 9 bases that match TRBD1. Germline lookup yields CDR1 SGHDT and CDR2 YYEEEE. The CDR3 has 15 amino acids. V trimming: 6 bases; J trimming: 3 bases; junction bases outside the gene matches: 9. In DNA, the CDR3 is TGTGCCAGCACATACAGGGGGCTTGCGTACACTGAAGCTTTCTTT. Translation gives CASTYRGLAYTEAFF.